This T cell receptor beta chain was observed in a study of T cell responses to AZD1222 COVID-19 vaccine (dated by TCRdb to about 2021). The study in broad terms: AZD1222 recipients given second doses at about 4 weeks or at about 12 weeks were pooled, since spike-specific TCR depth and breadth were not found to differ between the two schedules. A total of roughly 240 trial participants underwent TCR sequencing, of whom nearly 210 received two doses of AZD1222 and around 26 received two doses of the MenACWY control vaccine. Trial participants were enrolled into age subgroups of 18-55, 56-69 and 70-plus years, which contained 148, 28 and 57 TCR-sequenced participants, respectively. General conclusions and limits of the study: Participants were mostly white British and included more females than males, and it was suggested by the authors that clonal diversity may have been underestimated. Spike-specific TCR breadth and depth rose significantly after two AZD1222 doses compared with day 0 and with MenACWY recipients. Conclusions about previously exposed vaccinees are limited, since just five or six AZD1222 recipients were seropositive for SARS-CoV-2 at baseline. The vaccine-associated CD4 TCRs covered the entire spike protein, and the dominant responses fell in regions 160-218 and 743-854. Epitopes outside the regions mutated in the B.1.351 and B.1.1.7 variants were reportedly recognized by nearly half of the unique spike-specific TCRs. Because no day 14 peak-response samples were available, repertoires were characterized only after the peak T cell response. In the small 56-69-year group, the increase in depth fell short of significance, most likely because of low power.

Counted from cysteine to phenylalanine, this CDR3 has 15 amino acids. Only CDR3 DNA remains: 45 bases, in frame from the first base. Compared with germline, V lacks 0 bases and J lacks 5 bases; bases without a gene match: 6. As encoded in the germline V gene, CDR1 is SGHDN while CDR2 is FVKESK. The CDR3 regions of human TCRbeta chains were analyzed by immunosequencing. As for how the authors treated the data: TCRs in the repertoires were matched against a reference library of SARS-CoV-2-specific TCRs that had been generated with the MIRA antigen-specificity platform. Breadth was defined as the fraction of unique TCRs that were SARS-CoV-2-associated. Depth was defined as the fraction of total T cells that were SARS-CoV-2-associated. Each spike-specific TCR was assigned to its reactive spike region and to a CD4 or CD8 class using the MIRA data. Log10-transformed breadth and depth values were compared by one-way ANOVA with Sidak's multiple comparisons tests. The clones in this table, taken by TCRdb from immuneACCESS, are in-frame only. Not every clone is retained; where verified, under half of the shortfall comes from an unresolved V gene, and the cause of the rest is unknown. That table gives V, J and clone size, and the DNA gave D and trimming. The sample table lists 150,000 or so clones, around 88% of them with a count of one. 2.2% of the sample goes to the ten largest clones.

Comments on this clone: The antigen this receptor binds is unknown. The input lacks base qualities; no much larger clone sits a single base away.

In the paper's terms, the time point label means: baseline before first vaccination. The vaccinee samples were drawn from two UK trials, COV001 and COV002, one of which was a single-blind randomized controlled phase 2/3 trial testing AZD1222 (ChAdOx1 nCoV-19) in healthy adults. Trial participant PBMC samples were collected at day 0 and day 28 after the second dose for TCRbeta chain sequencing. This receptor chain uses TRBV14 and TRBJ1-2, and 7 junction bases match TRBD1. Here the sequenced sample was peripheral blood, taken on day 0 of AZD1222 vaccination. The source is an adult in good health. The CDR3 loop reads CASSQDRRQGYGYTF. At the DNA level, the sequence is TGTGCCAGCAGCCAAGATCGCCGACAGGGTTATGGCTACACCTTC.